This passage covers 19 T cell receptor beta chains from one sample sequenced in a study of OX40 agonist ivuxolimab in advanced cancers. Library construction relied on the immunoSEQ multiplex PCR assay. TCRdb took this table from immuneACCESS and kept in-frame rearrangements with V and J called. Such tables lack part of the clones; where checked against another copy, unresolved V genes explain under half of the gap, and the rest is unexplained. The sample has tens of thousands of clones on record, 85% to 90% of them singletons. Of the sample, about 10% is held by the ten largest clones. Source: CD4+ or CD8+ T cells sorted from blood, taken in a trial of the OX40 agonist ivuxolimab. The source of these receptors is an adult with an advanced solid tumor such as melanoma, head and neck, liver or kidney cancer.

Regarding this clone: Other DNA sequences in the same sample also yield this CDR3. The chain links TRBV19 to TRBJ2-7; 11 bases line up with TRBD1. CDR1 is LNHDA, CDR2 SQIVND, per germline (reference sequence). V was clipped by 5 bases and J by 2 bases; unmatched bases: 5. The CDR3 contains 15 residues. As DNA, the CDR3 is TGTGCCAGTAGTCCAGGGACAGGGGGGACCTACGAGCAGTACTTC. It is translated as CASSPGTGGTYEQYF.

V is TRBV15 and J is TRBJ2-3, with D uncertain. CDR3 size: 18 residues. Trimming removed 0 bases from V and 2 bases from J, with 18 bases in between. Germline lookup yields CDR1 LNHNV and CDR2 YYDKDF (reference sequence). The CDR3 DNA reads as TGTGCCACCAGCAGAGATCGGGTCAGCCAGCCGCCCACAGATACGCAGTATTTT. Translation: CATSRDRVSQPPTDTQYF.

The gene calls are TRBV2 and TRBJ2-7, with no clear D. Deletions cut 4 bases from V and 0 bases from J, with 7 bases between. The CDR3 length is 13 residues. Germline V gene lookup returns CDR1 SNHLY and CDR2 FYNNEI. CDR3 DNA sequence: TGTGCCAGCAGTGTGGGCGTCTCCTACGAGCAGTACTTC. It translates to CASSVGVSYEQYF.

Here the CDR3 DNA reads TGTGCCAGCAGCGTGCAAGGAAACACTGAAGCTTTCTTT. Translating gives CASSVQGNTEAFF. The chain joins TRBV9 to TRBJ1-1; unclear D gene. CDR1 and CDR2 from the germline V gene are SGDLS and YYNGEE. The CDR3 is made up of 13 amino acids. V lost 2 bases and J lost 2, with 7 bases in between.

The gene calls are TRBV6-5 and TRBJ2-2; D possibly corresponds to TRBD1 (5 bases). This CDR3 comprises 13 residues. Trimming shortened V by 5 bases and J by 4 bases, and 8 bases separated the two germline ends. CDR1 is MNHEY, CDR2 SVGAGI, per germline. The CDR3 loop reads CASSLRVTGELFF. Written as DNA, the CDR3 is TGTGCCAGCAGTCTCAGGGTCACCGGGGAGCTGTTTTTT.

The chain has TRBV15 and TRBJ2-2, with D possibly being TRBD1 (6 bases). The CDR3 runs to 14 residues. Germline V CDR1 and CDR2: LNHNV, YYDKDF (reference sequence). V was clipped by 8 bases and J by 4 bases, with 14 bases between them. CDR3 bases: TGTGCCACCCGTGACAGGTCTATCACCGGGGAGCTGTTTTTT. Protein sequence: CATRDRSITGELFF.

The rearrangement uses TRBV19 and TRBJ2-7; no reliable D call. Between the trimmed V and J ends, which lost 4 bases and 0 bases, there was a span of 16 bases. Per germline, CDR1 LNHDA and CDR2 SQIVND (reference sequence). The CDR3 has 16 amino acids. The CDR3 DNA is TGTGCCAGTAGTACCGCCCCGGAGAGTAGCTCCTACGAGCAGTACTTC. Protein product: CASSTAPESSSYEQYF.

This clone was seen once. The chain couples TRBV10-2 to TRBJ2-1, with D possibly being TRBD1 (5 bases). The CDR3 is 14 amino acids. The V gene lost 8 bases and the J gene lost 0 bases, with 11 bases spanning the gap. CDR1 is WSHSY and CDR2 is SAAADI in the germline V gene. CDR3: CASETDSSYNEQFF. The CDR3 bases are TGCGCCAGCGAGACCGACAGCTCCTACAATGAGCAGTTCTTC.

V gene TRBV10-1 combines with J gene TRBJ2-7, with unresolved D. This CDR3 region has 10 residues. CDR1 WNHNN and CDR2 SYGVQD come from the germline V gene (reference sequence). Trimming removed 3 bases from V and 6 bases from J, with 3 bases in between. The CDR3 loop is CASSETEQYF. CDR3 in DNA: TGCGCCAGCAGTGAAACCGAGCAGTACTTC.

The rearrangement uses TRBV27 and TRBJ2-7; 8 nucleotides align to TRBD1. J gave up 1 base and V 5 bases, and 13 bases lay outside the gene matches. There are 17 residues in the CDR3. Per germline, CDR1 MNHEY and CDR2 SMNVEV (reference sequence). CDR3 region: CASSVDRGLSNSYEQYF. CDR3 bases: TGTGCCAGCAGTGTAGACAGGGGCTTGTCGAATTCCTACGAGCAGTACTTC.

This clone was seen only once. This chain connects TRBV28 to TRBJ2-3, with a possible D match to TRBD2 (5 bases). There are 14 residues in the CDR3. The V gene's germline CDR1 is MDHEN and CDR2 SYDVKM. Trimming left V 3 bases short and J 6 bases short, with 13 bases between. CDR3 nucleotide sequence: TGTGCCAGCAGTTTCGGGGTACTGGCGGATACGCAGTATTTT. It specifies CASSFGVLADTQYF.

The CDR3 spells CSGSRGRGDTEAFF. CDR3 coding DNA: TGCAGCGGAAGCAGGGGGCGCGGCGACACTGAAGCTTTCTTT. The rearrangement uses TRBV29-1 and TRBJ1-1, with 8 bases that match TRBD1. Germline CDR1 is SQVTM and CDR2 is ANQGSEA. J was trimmed by 3 bases and V by 7 bases; bases with no gene match: 10. The CDR3 covers 14 residues.

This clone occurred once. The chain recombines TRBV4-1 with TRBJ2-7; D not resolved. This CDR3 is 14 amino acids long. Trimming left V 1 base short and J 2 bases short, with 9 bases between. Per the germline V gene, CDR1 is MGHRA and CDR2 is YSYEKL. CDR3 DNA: TGCGCCAGCAGCCAAGTGGATTCGACCTACGAGCAGTACTTC. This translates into CASSQVDSTYEQYF.

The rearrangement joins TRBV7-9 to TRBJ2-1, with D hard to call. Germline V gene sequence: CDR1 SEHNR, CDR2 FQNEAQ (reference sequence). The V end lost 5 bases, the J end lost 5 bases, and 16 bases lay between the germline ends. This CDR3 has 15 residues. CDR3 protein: CASSNLDGANNEQFF. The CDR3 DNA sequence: TGTGCCAGCAGCAACCTGGACGGCGCTAACAATGAGCAGTTCTTC.

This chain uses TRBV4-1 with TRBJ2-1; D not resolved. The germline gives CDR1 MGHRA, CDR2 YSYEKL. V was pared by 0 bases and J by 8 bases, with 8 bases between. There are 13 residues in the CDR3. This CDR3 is CASSQEINDEQFF. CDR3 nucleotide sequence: TGCGCCAGCAGCCAAGAGATTAATGATGAGCAGTTCTTC.

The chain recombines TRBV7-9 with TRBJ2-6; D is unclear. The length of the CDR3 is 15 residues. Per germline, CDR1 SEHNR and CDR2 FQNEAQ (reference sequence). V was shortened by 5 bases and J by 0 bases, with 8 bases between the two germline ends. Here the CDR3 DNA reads TGTGCCAGCAGCCCGATCTTCTCTGGGGCCAACGTCCTGACTTTC. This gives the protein CASSPIFSGANVLTF.

DNA of the CDR3: TGTGCCAGCAGCTTAACTCATATAGACCGAAACACCATATATTTT. Encoded protein: CASSLTHIDRNTIYF. The rearrangement uses TRBV7-9 and TRBJ1-3, with D hard to call. CDR1 is SEHNR and CDR2 is FQNEAQ in the germline V gene (reference sequence). The ends were cut back, 2 bases at V and 5 bases at J, with 13 bases in the middle. The CDR3 covers 15 residues.

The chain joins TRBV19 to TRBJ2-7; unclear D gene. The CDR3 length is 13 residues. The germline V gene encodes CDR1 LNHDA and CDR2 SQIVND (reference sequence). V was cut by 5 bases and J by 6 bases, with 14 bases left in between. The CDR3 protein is CASSPASSREQYF. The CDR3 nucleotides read TGTGCCAGTAGTCCGGCATCCAGTCGCGAGCAGTACTTC.

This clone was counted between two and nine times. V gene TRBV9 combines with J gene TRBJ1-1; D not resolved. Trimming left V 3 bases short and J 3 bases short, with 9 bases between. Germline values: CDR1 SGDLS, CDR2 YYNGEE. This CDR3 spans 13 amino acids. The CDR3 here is CASSGREDTEAFF. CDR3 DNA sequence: TGTGCCAGCAGCGGGAGGGAGGACACTGAAGCTTTCTTT.